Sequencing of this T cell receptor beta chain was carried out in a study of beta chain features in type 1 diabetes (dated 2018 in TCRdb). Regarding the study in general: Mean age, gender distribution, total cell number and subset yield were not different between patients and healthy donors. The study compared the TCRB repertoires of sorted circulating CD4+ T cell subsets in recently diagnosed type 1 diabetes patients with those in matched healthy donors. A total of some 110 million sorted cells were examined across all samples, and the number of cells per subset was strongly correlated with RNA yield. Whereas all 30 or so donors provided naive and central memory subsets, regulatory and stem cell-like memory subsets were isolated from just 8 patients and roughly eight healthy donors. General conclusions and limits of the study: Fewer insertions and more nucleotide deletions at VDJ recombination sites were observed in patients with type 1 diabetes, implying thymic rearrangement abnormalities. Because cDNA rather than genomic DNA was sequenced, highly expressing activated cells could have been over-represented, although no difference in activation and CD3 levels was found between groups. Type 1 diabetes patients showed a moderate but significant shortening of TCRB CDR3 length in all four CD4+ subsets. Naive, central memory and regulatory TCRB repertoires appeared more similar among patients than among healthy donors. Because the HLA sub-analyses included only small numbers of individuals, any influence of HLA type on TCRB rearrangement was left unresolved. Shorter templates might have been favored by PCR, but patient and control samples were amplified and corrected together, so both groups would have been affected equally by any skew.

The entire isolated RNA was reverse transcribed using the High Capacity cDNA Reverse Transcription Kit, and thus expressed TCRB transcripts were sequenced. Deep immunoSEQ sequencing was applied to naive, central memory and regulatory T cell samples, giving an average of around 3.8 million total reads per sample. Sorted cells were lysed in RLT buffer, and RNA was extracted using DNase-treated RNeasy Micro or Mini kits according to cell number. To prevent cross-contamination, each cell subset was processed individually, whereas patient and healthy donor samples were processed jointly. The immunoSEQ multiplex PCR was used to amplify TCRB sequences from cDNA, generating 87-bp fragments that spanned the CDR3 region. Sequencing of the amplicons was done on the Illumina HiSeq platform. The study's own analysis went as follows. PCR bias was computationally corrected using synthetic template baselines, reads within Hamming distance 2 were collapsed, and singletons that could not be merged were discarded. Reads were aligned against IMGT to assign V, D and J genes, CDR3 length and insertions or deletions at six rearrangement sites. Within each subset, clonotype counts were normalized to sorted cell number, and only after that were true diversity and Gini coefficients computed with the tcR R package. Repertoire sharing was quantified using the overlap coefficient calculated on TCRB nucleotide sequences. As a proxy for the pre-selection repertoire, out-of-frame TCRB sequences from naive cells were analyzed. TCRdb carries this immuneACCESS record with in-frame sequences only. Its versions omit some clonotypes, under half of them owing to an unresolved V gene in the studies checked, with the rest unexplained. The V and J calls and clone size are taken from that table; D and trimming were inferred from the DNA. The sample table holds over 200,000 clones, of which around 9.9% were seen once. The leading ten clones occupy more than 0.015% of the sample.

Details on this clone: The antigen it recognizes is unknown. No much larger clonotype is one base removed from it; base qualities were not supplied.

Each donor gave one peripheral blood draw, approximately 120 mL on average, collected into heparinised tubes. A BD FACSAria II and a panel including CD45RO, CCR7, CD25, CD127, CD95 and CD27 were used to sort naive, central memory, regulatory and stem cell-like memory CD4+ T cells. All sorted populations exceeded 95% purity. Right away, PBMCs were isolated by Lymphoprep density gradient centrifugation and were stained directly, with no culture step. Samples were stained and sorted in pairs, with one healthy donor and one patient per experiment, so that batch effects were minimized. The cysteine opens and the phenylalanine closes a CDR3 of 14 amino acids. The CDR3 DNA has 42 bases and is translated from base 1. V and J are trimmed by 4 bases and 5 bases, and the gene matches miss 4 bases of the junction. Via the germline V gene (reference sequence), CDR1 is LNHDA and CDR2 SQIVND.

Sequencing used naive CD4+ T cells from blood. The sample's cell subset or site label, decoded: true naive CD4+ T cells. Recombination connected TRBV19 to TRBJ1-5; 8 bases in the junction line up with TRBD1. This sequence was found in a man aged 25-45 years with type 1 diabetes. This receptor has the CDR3 CASSTGGWDQPQHF. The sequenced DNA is TGTGCCAGTAGTACAGGGGGCTGGGATCAGCCCCAGCATTTT.